This TCR beta chain is drawn from a study of a mutant IDH1 vaccine in newly diagnosed glioma. This table comes from immunoSEQ multiplex PCR, and its TCRdb copy is limited to in-frame clones, with some not included. The sample lists 32,000 or so clones; around 87% were seen once. Time point specified: week 5, during vaccination. One vaccine dose held 300 ug of mutant IDH1 20-mer peptide and came with topical imiquimod. Between the trimmed V and J ends, which lost 2 bases and 13 bases, there was a span of 9 bases. Germline V gene lookup returns CDR1 MGHDK and CDR2 SYGVNS. There are 11 residues in the CDR3. As to this clone: The antigen remains unidentified.

V is TRBV25-1 and J is TRBJ2-1, with D unclear. Source: peripheral blood mononuclear cells (PBMCs), taken from a glioma patient whose treatment included an IDH1 peptide vaccine. This clonotype was obtained from a woman in her thirties or forties with glioma. Some clones in this sample may be carry-over from other donors' samples. The CDR3 reads CASSEGRSQFF. The CDR3 nucleotides read TGTGCCAGCAGTGAAGGAAGGAGTCAGTTCTTC.